These 27 T cell receptor beta chains originate from one sample sequenced in a study of OX40 agonist ivuxolimab in advanced cancers. TCRdb's copy holds only in-frame clones and misses some; the assay was immunoSEQ multiplex PCR. The data hold 60,000 to 90,000 clones, with roughly 80% observed a single time. This material consisted of CD4+ or CD8+ T cells sorted from blood, taken in a trial of the OX40 agonist ivuxolimab. The receptors here all came from an adult with an advanced solid tumor such as melanoma, head and neck, liver or kidney cancer.

The genes are TRBV27 and TRBJ2-6; tentative D call: TRBD2 (7 bases). The CDR3 contains 18 residues. The V end was cut by 8 bases, the J end by 1 base, with 21 bases between. CDR1 and CDR2 (germline): MNHEY, SMNVEV (reference sequence). In DNA form, the CDR3 reads TGTGCCAGCGCCATAGGGGGGGGCGCGGTATCTGGGGCCAACGTCCTGACTTTC. Amino acids: CASAIGGGAVSGANVLTF. Full variable domain (missing parts from reference TRBV27 and TRBJ2-6): EAQVTQNPRYLITVTGKKLTVTCSQNMNHEYMSWYRQDPGLGLRQIYYSMNVEVTDKGDVPEGYKVSRKEKRNFPLILESPSPNQTSLYFCASAIGGGAVSGANVLTFGAGSRLTVL.

The V gene is TRBV2, the J gene TRBJ1-2; D unclear. The CDR3 loop spans 13 amino acids. CDR1 and CDR2 (germline): SNHLY, FYNNEI. V was shortened by 5 bases and J by 4 bases, with 11 bases between the two germline ends. CDR3 sequence reads: CASSPDGSYGYTF. The CDR3 DNA is TGTGCCAGCAGTCCCGACGGATCCTATGGCTACACCTTC.

This sequence joins TRBV14 and TRBJ1-6; the D is unclear. With 6 bases removed from V and 6 bases from J, the gap between germline ends came to 9 bases. Germline V gene data show CDR1 as SGHDN and CDR2 as FVKESK. The CDR3 extends over 13 amino acids. This CDR3 reads CASSRALNSPLHF. CDR3 bases: TGTGCCAGCAGTCGAGCCCTTAATTCACCCCTCCACTTT. The full variable domain, its missing parts supplied by reference TRBV14 and TRBJ1-6, is EAGVTQFPSHSVIEKGQTVTLRCDPISGHDNLYWYRRVMGKEIKFLLHFVKESKQDESGMPNNRFLAERTGGTYSTLKVQPAELEDSGVYFCASSRALNSPLHFGNGTRLTVT.

V gene TRBV9 combines with J gene TRBJ2-2; D remains unclear. The ends were cut back, 7 bases at V and 2 bases at J, with 12 bases in the middle. The germline gives CDR1 SGDLS, CDR2 YYNGEE. The CDR3 is 14 residues long. The CDR3 region is CASSARLNTGELFF. The CDR3 nucleotides read TGTGCCAGCTCCGCCAGGTTAAACACCGGGGAGCTGTTTTTT.

The chain recombines TRBV28 with TRBJ2-7; TRBD1 or TRBD2 may be the D gene (6 bases each). The CDR3 has 13 residues. Trimming cost V 6 bases and J 4 bases, with 13 bases left between them. Germline CDR1 MDHEN, CDR2 SYDVKM. CDR3 amino acids: CASRGGQRYEQYF. In nucleotides, the CDR3 is TGTGCCAGCAGGGGGGGACAAAGGTACGAGCAGTACTTC.

The rearrangement uses TRBV7-7 and TRBJ2-3; D may be TRBD2 (6 bases). The ends were cut back, 2 bases at V and 2 bases at J, with 11 bases in the middle. CDR3 length: 15 residues. Germline V gene sequence: CDR1 SSHAT, CDR2 FNYEAQ (reference sequence). The CDR3 spells CASSLRRGNTDTQYF. In DNA form, the CDR3 reads TGTGCCAGCAGCTTAAGGCGGGGTAACACAGATACGCAGTATTTT.

The chain uses TRBV12-2 and TRBJ2-1; the DNA was not used to check the table's D call, TRBD2. TRBV12-2 corresponds to a pseudogene. CDR3 size: 16 residues. In DNA, the CDR3 is TGTGCAAGTCGCTCCGGACTACGCTACTCCTACAATGAGCAGTTCTTC. This encodes CASRSGLRYSYNEQFF.

This chain connects TRBV6-4 to TRBJ2-7, with D unclear. Per germline, CDR1 MRHNA and CDR2 SNTAGT. The V end was cut by 5 bases, the J end by 3 bases, with 17 bases between. This CDR3 is built from 15 residues. The CDR3, as DNA: TGTGCCAGCAGTCTCAATGAGGTTGAGGACTACGAGCAGTACGTC. Its protein is CASSLNEVEDYEQYV.

The chain carries TRBV28 and TRBJ1-2, with D perhaps matching TRBD1 (6 bases). V was trimmed by 6 bases and J by 5 bases, leaving 13 bases between them. Germline V lookup: CDR1 MDHEN, CDR2 SYDVKM. This CDR3 contains 13 residues. The CDR3 bases are TGTGCCAGCAGGAAACAGGGTCGGTATGGCTACACCTTC. The encoded protein is CASRKQGRYGYTF.

The chain is built from TRBV7-2 and TRBJ1-4, with D possibly TRBD1 on 6 matching bases. The ends were cut back, 0 bases at V and 8 bases at J, with 16 bases in the middle. Germline V CDR1 and CDR2: SGHTA, FQGNSA. This CDR3 has 16 residues. The DNA for the CDR3 is TGTGCCAGCAGCTTAGCCTCTCTAGGGGGGCTCGAAAAACTGTTTTTT. It is translated as CASSLASLGGLEKLFF.

The chain employs TRBV5-1 and TRBJ1-1; no firm D call. CDR3 length: 14 residues. Trimming removed 1 base at V and 3 bases at J, with 10 bases between. From germline, CDR1 is SGHRS and CDR2 YFSETQ. The CDR3 sequence is CASSLWGRDTEAFF. The CDR3 coding sequence is TGCGCCAGCAGCTTGTGGGGTAGGGACACTGAAGCTTTCTTT.

This clone was observed a single time. The V and J genes are TRBV5-1 and TRBJ2-5; TRBD2 matches 8 bases. From germline, CDR1 is SGHRS and CDR2 YFSETQ. This CDR3 has 14 amino acids. V dropped 3 bases and J dropped 5; count of bases not matched to a gene: 6. CDR3 loop: CASSSGGPWETQYF. CDR3 in DNA: TGCGCCAGCAGCTCGGGGGGGCCCTGGGAGACCCAGTACTTC.

V usage is TRBV11-2 and J usage is TRBJ1-3, with unresolved D. CDR3 length: 16 residues. CDR1 SGHAT and CDR2 FQNNGV come from the germline V gene. V was shortened by 5 bases and J by 2 bases, with 16 bases between the two germline ends. The CDR3 loop reads CASSLTLTPPGNTIYF. CDR3 DNA: TGTGCCAGCAGCCTAACCTTGACCCCACCTGGAAACACCATATATTTT.

The gene calls are TRBV27 and TRBJ2-3; the D gene is possibly TRBD1 (6 bases). CDR1 and CDR2 (germline): MNHEY, SMNVEV (reference sequence). This CDR3 is 16 amino acids long. V shed 5 bases and J shed 2 bases, with 17 bases lying between them. The CDR3 here is CASSVTGQRITDTQYF. In DNA, the CDR3 is TGTGCCAGCAGTGTAACGGGACAACGGATCACAGATACGCAGTATTTT.

J is TRBJ1-5 and V is TRBV4-1, with 8 bases that match TRBD1. The germline gives CDR1 MGHRA, CDR2 YSYEKL. Trimming cost V 0 bases and J 6 bases; bases outside gene matches: 7. The CDR3 length is 16 residues. CDR3 DNA: TGCGCCAGCAGCCAAGAAAGGCAGGGGGCGGTTCAGCCCCAGCATTTT. This translates into CASSQERQGAVQPQHF.

This chain links TRBV5-1 with TRBJ2-4; 11 bases fit TRBD2. The CDR3 spans 18 residues. With V trimmed by 1 base and J by 0 bases, 6 bases remained unmatched. Germline CDR1 SGHRS, CDR2 YFSETQ. The CDR3 DNA is TGCGCCAGCAGCTTGCCGACTAGCGGGGCCCTAGCCAAAAACATTCAGTACTTC. As protein: CASSLPTSGALAKNIQYF.

DNA of the CDR3: TGTGCCACGACAGGGACAGGGGCCAACGTCCTGACTTTC. Residues: CATTGTGANVLTF. V is TRBV15 and J is TRBJ2-6; 7 bases are shared with TRBD1. CDR1 is LNHNV, CDR2 YYDKDF, per germline (reference sequence). There are 13 residues in the CDR3. V shed 9 bases and J 4 bases; nucleotides not matched to a gene: 3.

This rearrangement joins TRBV7-3 to TRBJ2-3; 9 bases match TRBD2. In germline, CDR1 is SGHTA, CDR2 FQGTGA. The CDR3 has 15 amino acids. With 3 bases clipped from V and 2 bases from J, the junction kept 3 bases outside the gene matches. The chain's CDR3 is CASSLGLALTDTQYF. The CDR3 nucleotides are TGTGCCAGCAGCTTGGGACTAGCCCTCACAGATACGCAGTATTTT.

The chain is built from TRBV7-9 and TRBJ1-3, with a weak D call TRBD1 (6 bases). The CDR3 runs to 18 residues. CDR1 is SEHNR and CDR2 is FQNEAQ in the germline V gene (reference sequence). The ends were cut back, 5 bases at V and 2 bases at J, with 22 bases in the middle. The CDR3 is CASSPEEGGHSPGNTIYF. CDR3 DNA: TGTGCCAGCAGCCCCGAGGAGGGGGGGCATAGTCCTGGAAACACCATATATTTT.

This chain joins TRBV4-1 and TRBJ2-7; possible D gene TRBD1, 5 bases. Trimming removed 0 bases at V and 4 bases at J, with 7 bases between. CDR3 size: 13 residues. The germline V gene encodes CDR1 MGHRA and CDR2 YSYEKL. CDR3 protein: CASSQDNRYEQYV. In DNA form, the CDR3 reads TGCGCCAGCAGCCAAGATAACAGGTACGAGCAGTACGTC.

The chain joins TRBV5-1 to TRBJ1-6; no clear D. The ends were cut back, 1 base at V and 0 bases at J, with 11 bases in the middle. Germline V lookup: CDR1 SGHRS, CDR2 YFSETQ. The CDR3 extends over 17 amino acids. CDR3 region: CASSLREPFSYNSPLHF. CDR3 nucleotides: TGCGCCAGCAGCTTGAGGGAACCATTCTCCTATAATTCACCCCTCCACTTT.

This chain links TRBV7-2 with TRBJ1-1, with D possibly TRBD1 on 6 matching bases. Germline V CDR1 and CDR2: SGHTA, FQGNSA. The CDR3 is 15 amino acids. The V end lost 4 bases, the J end lost 5 bases, and 17 bases lay between the germline ends. The CDR3, as DNA: TGTGCCAGCAGCTCCTATGAAGGGGGAGCGACTGAAGCTTTCTTT. Amino acid sequence: CASSSYEGGATEAFF.

This clone was observed a single time. The CDR3 DNA reads TGTGCCTGGAGTGATCAAGAGACCCAGTACTTC. Residues: CAWSDQETQYF. This chain connects TRBV30 to TRBJ2-5; D call uncertain. V was shortened by 1 base and J by 2 bases, with 2 bases between the two germline ends. The CDR3 covers 11 residues. Germline V gene lookup returns CDR1 GTSNPN and CDR2 SVGIG (reference sequence).

This rearrangement joins TRBV29-1 to TRBJ1-2; 7 bases map to TRBD1. Trimming at V came to 3 bases and at J to 2 bases, leaving 0 bases not matched to a gene. This CDR3 comprises 12 residues. Germline V gene sequence: CDR1 SQVTM, CDR2 ANQGSEA. CDR3 residues: CSVEGQNYGYTF. The DNA of the CDR3 is TGCAGCGTTGAGGGACAGAACTATGGCTACACCTTC.

This clone occurred once. The chain joins TRBV2 to TRBJ1-2; 8 bases map to TRBD1. Germline lookup yields CDR1 SNHLY and CDR2 FYNNEI. Trimming took 5 bases from V and 2 from J; bases not matched to a gene: 4. The CDR3 has 14 amino acids. The CDR3 loop reads CASSSGQGNYGYTF. In DNA, the CDR3 is TGTGCCAGCAGTTCCGGACAGGGAAACTATGGCTACACCTTC.

The chain couples TRBV11-3 to TRBJ2-1; D uncertain. This CDR3 spans 13 amino acids. From germline, CDR1 is SGHNT and CDR2 YENEEA. Trimming cost V 2 bases and J 2 bases, with 4 bases left between them. CDR3 in DNA: TGTGCCAGCAGCTTAACCACCTACAATGAGCAGTTCTTC. This translates into CASSLTTYNEQFF.

This clone occurred once. The V gene is TRBV7-9, the J gene TRBJ2-1; TRBD2 agrees at 10 bases. This CDR3 is 17 amino acids long. The trim removed 7 bases at V and 0 bases at J, leaving 9 bases unmatched. The V gene's germline CDR1 is SEHNR and CDR2 FQNEAQ (reference sequence). The CDR3 DNA reads as TGTGCCAGCAAGACGACTAGCGGGCAGAGCTCCTACAATGAGCAGTTCTTC. Protein: CASKTTSGQSSYNEQFF.